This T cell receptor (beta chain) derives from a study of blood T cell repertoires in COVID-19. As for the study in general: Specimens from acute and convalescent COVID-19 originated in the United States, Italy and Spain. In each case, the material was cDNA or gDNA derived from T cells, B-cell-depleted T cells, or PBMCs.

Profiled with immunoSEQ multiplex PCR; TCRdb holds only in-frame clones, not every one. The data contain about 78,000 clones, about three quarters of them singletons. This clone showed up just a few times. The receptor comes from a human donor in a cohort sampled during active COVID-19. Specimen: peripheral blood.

The CDR3, as DNA: TGTGCTAGTGGTCCGGGACAGAAAAAATACAATGAGCAGTTCTTC. Encoded protein: CASGPGQKKYNEQFF. The chain carries TRBV12-5 and TRBJ2-1, with 7 bases aligning to TRBD1. V was clipped by 5 bases and J by 4 bases; unmatched bases: 8. This CDR3 spans 15 amino acids. Germline CDR1 reads LGHNT; CDR2 reads FRNRAP.